This TCR beta chain derives from a study of CD8+ T cells in alopecia areata. As for this clone: Antigen unknown.

The CDR3 totals 15 residues. Germline trimming cut 0 bases from V and 5 bases from J; bases unmatched to any gene: 4. CDR1 is SGDLS and CDR2 is YYNGEE in the germline V gene. Study conclusions and caveats: Higher clonality than in normal scalp was seen in lesional scalp, especially alopecia totalis/universalis. The link between baseline CD8+ expansion and response remains uncertain with one nonresponder.

Treatment here: oral pan-JAK inhibitor, 5-10 mg twice daily. Extracted RNA was reverse transcribed into cDNA, the sequencing template. Here immunoSEQ multiplex PCR was the method, and the copy in TCRdb shows in-frame clones only, minus some. The sample includes some 180,000 clones, around half seen only once; the top ten take about a tenth. Sequences were derived from CD8+ T cells sorted from blood, sampled at week 24, from a patient treated with tofacitinib. This sequence joins TRBV9 and TRBJ1-5; 8 bases align to TRBD1. This receptor was obtained from a human donor with alopecia areata. CDR3 sequence reads: CASSVGTGRDQPQHF. Here the CDR3 DNA reads TGTGCCAGCAGCGTAGGGACAGGGCGAGATCAGCCCCAGCATTTT.